The following is a TCR beta chain sequence with its context. Its antigen is still unknown. The entry originates in a study of cytomegalovirus exposure and HLA in healthy donors. Study-level background: Clustering assigned about four fifths of the roughly 380 genotyped donors to the Caucasian-associated ancestry cluster.

PCR involved 60 Vbeta and 13 Jbeta primers. Only in-frame clones appear in the TCRdb table, and some are missing; sequencing was by immunoSEQ multiplex PCR. The sample records around 150,000 clones, about a tenth being singletons. Study-wide points: Later analysis demonstrated an association between a missense DCLRE1C variant and TCR beta V- and J-gene trimming.

The receptor was isolated from a male donor in good health and CMV-seronegative. Sequencing was carried out using PBMCs.

The CDR3 loop reads CASSFYTETQYF. The DNA of the CDR3 is TGTGCCAGCAGTTTCTATACGGAGACCCAGTACTTC. The gene calls are TRBV28 and TRBJ2-5; D gene unclear. The CDR3 covers 12 residues. Trimming took off 3 bases at V and 5 bases at J, with 7 bases between the two ends. The germline gives CDR1 MDHEN, CDR2 SYDVKM. The full variable domain, its missing parts supplied by reference TRBV28 and TRBJ2-5, is DVKVTQSSRYLVKRTGEKVFLECVQDMDHENMFWYRQDPGLGLRLIYFSYDVKMKEKGDIPEGYSVSREKKERFSLILESASTNQTSMYLCASSFYTETQYFGPGTRLLVL.